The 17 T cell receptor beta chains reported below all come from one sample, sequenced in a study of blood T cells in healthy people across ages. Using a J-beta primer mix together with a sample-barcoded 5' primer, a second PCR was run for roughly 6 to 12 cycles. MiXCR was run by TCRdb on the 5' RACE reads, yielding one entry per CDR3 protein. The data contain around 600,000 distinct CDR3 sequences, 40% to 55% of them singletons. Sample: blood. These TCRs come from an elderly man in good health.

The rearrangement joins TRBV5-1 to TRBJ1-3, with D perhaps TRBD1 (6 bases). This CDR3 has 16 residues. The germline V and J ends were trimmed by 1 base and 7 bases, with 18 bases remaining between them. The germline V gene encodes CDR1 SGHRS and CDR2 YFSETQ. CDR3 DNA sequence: TGCGCCAGCAGCTTGATGCCAGGGGCGATAGAGAACACCATATATTTT. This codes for CASSLMPGAIENTIYF.

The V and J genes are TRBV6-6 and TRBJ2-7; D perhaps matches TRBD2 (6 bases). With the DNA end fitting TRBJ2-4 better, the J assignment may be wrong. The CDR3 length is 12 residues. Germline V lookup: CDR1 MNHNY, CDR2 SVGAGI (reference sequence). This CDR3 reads CASSWGESIQYF. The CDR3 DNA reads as TGTGCCAGCAGTTGGGGGGAAAGCATTCAGTACTTC.

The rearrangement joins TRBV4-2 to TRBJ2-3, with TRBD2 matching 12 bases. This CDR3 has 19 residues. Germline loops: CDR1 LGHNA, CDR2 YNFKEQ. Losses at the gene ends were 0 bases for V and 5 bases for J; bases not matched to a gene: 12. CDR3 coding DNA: TGTGCCAGCAGCCAAGATCCCGGGCTAGCGGGAGGGCCTGGAGATACGCAGTATTTT. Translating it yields CASSQDPGLAGGPGDTQYF.

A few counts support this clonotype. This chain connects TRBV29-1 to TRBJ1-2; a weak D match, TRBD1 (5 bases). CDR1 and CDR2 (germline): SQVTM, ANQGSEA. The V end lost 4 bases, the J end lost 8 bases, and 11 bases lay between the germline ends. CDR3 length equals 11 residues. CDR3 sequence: CSVVRAPGYTF. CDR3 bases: TGCAGCGTTGTCAGGGCTCCCGGCTACACCTTC. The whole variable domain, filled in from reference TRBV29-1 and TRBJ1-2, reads SAVISQKPSRDICQRGTSLTIQCQVDSQVTMMFWYRQQPGQSLTLIATANQGSEATYESGFVIDKFPISRPNLTFSTLTVSNMSPEDSSIYLCSVVRAPGYTFGSGTRLTVV.

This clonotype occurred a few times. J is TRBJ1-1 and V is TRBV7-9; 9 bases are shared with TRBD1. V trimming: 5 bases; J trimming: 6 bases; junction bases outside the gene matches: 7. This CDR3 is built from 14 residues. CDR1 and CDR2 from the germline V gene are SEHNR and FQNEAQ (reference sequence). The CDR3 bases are TGTGCCAGCAGCAACGGACAGGGGTCAGCTGAAGCTTTCTTT. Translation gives CASSNGQGSAEAFF.

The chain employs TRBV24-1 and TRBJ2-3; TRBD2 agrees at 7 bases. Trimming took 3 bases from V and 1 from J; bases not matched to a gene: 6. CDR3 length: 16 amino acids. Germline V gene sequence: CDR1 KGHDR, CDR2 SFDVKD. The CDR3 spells CATSDPAGRGTDTQYF. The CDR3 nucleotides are TGTGCCACCAGTGATCCAGCGGGGAGGGGCACAGATACGCAGTATTTT.

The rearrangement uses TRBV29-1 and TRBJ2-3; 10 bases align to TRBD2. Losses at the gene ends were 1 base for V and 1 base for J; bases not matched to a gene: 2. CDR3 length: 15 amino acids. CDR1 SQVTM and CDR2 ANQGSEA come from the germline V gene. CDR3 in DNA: TGCAGCGTTGAAGGGCTAGCGGGAGGCACAGATACGCAGTATTTT. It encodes CSVEGLAGGTDTQYF.

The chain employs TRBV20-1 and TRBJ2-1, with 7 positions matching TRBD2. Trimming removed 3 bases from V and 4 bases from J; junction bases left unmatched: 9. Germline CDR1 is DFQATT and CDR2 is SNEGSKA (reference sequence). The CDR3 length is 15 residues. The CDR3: CSARRPGTTYNEQFF. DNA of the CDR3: TGCAGTGCTAGGAGGCCTGGGACTACTTACAATGAGCAGTTCTTC.

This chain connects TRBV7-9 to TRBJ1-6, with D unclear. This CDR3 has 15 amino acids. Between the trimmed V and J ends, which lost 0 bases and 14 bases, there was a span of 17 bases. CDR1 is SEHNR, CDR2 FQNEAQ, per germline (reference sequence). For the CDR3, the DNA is TGTGCCAGCAGCTTAGCCGGCGCAAGACCCACGGCCCTCCACTTT. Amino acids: CASSLAGARPTALHF.

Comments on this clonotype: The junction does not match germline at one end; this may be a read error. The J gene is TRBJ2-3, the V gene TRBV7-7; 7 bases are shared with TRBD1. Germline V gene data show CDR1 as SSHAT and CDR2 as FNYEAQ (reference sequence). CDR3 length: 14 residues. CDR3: CASSRQTGSDTQYF. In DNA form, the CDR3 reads TGTGCTAGCAGCCGTCAGACAGGGTCGGATACGCAGTATTTT. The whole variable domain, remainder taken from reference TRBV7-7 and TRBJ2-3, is GAGVSQSPRYKVTKRGQDVTLRCDPISSHATLYWYQQALGQGPEFLTYFNYEAQPDKSGLPSDRFSAERPEGSISTLTIQRTEQRDSAMYRCASSRQTGSDTQYFGPGTRLTVL.

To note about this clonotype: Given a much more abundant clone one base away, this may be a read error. CDR3 sequence (DNA): TGTGCCAGCAGCAAAACCAACAGGAACGAGCAGTACTTC. Translating it yields CASSKTNRNEQYF. The V call is TRBV7-6, the J call TRBJ2-4; D perhaps matches TRBD1 (5 bases). The J call is doubtful: the DNA matches TRBJ2-7 better. Germline CDR1 and CDR2: SGHVS and FNYEAQ. This CDR3 spans 13 amino acids.

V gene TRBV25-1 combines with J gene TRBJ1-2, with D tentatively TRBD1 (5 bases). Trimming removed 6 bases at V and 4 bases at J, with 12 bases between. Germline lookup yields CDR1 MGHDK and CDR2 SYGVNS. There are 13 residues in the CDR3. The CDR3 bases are TGTGCCAGCAGCCAATCCGGGGGCTATGGCTACACCTTC. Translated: CASSQSGGYGYTF.

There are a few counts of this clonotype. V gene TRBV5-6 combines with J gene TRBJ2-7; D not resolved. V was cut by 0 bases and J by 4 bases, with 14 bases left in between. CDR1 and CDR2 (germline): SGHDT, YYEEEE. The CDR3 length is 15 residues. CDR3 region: CASSLGPVEAYEQYF. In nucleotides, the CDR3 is TGTGCCAGCAGCTTGGGTCCAGTAGAAGCATACGAGCAGTACTTC.

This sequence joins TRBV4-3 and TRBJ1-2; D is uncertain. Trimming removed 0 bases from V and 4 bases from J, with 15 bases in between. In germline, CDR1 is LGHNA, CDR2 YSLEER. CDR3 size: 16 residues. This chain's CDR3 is CASSQEGRPSFYGYTF. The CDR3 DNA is TGCGCCAGCAGCCAAGAGGGGAGGCCTTCCTTCTATGGCTACACCTTC.

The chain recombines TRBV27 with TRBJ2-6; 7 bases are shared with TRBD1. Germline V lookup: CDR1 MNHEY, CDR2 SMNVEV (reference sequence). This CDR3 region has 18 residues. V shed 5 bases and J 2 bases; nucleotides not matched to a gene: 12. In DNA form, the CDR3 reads TGTGCCAGCAGTCCAAGACAGGGAAGGAACGCTGGGGCCAACGTCCTGACTTTC. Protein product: CASSPRQGRNAGANVLTF.

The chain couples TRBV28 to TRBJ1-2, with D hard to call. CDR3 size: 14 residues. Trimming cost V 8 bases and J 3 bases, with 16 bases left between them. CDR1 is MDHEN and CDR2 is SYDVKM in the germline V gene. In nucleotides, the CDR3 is TGTGCCAGCCGCACACCCAACTTTTACTATGGCTACACCTTC. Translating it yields CASRTPNFYYGYTF.

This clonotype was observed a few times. CDR3 sequence (DNA): TGTGCCAGCAGTTACGGTAGGGTCTCCGAGCAGTACTTC. It yields the protein CASSYGRVSEQYF. The chain is built from TRBV6-6 and TRBJ2-7; D is undetermined. V lost 2 bases to trimming and J lost 6 bases, with 11 bases between them. Looked up from germline, CDR1 is MNHNY and CDR2 is SVGAGI (reference sequence). This CDR3 contains 13 residues.